Here is one T cell receptor (beta chain) with its context. Its specificity is unknown. Per germline, CDR1 MNHNY and CDR2 SVGAGI (reference sequence). Trimming took 6 bases from V and 3 from J; bases not matched to a gene: 13. This CDR3 contains 16 residues. Both 60 Vbeta primers and 13 Jbeta primers went into the PCR. Using immunoSEQ multiplex PCR, the repertoire was profiled, and TCRdb retains in-frame clones only, with some absent. Of roughly 140,000 clones listed, about three quarters are singletons. The sample comes from a study of cytomegalovirus exposure and HLA in healthy donors. Findings and caveats of the study: An ancestry cluster, one associated with Asian ancestry, reportedly showed fewer N-insertions than the 666-donor mean in a later analysis.

This clonotype was sampled from a woman aged 25-40 years in good health and CMV-seronegative. The V gene is TRBV6-6, the J gene TRBJ1-1; TRBD1 matches at 7 bases. The sequencing input was PBMCs. This CDR3 reads CASSPLKGARDTEAFF. The CDR3 DNA is TGTGCCAGCAGCCCATTAAAGGGGGCTCGAGACACTGAAGCTTTCTTT.